This passage covers 17 T cell receptor beta chains from one sample sequenced in a study of blood T cell repertoires in COVID-19. TCRdb's table, derived via immunoSEQ multiplex PCR, lists solely in-frame clones and lacks some. The repertoire holds 150,000 to 250,000 clones, with roughly 94% as singletons. Material: peripheral blood. These receptors originate from a man aged 25 to 40 with COVID-19, enrolled during active disease.

V gene TRBV7-6 combines with J gene TRBJ1-3; no clear D gene. CDR3 length: 16 residues. Trimming left V 1 base short and J 1 base short, with 11 bases between. CDR1 and CDR2 from the germline V gene are SGHVS and FNYEAQ. The CDR3 here is CASSLGFKLSGNTIYF. CDR3 DNA: TGTGCCAGCAGCTTAGGGTTTAAGCTTTCTGGAAACACCATATATTTT. Based on the CDR3 plus reference TRBV7-6 and TRBJ1-3, the full variable domain is GAGVSQSPRYKVTKRGQDVALRCDPISGHVSLYWYRQALGQGPEFLTYFNYEAQQDKSGLPNDRFSAERPEGSISTLTIQRTEQRDSAMYRCASSLGFKLSGNTIYFGEGSWLTVV.

This rearrangement joins TRBV6-6 to TRBJ2-3; 7 bases agree with TRBD2. The V gene end was trimmed by 0 bases and the J gene end by 6 bases; junction bases not matched to a gene: 9. CDR3 length: 16 amino acids. Per germline, CDR1 MNHNY and CDR2 SVGAGI (reference sequence). CDR3 protein: CASSYSTHSGGDTQYF. The CDR3 bases are TGTGCCAGCAGTTACTCGACCCACTCCGGGGGGGATACGCAGTATTTT.

The genes are TRBV6-5 and TRBJ2-1; 11 bases agree with TRBD2. The CDR3 totals 15 residues. Germline CDR1 and CDR2: MNHEY and SVGAGI. After removal of 5 bases from V and 14 bases from J, the junction contained 14 bases not matched to a gene. CDR3 nucleotide sequence: TGTGCCAGCAGTCCTAATAGCGGGGGGGCCGGTGACGAGTTCTTC. This encodes CASSPNSGGAGDEFF.

V gene TRBV9 combines with J gene TRBJ2-2; D is perhaps TRBD1 (6 bases). This CDR3 spans 14 amino acids. Germline V gene data show CDR1 as SGDLS and CDR2 as YYNGEE. V lost 7 bases and J lost 7, with 17 bases in between. The CDR3 reads CASGAGDWLGELFF. The CDR3 nucleotides read TGTGCCAGCGGGGCAGGGGATTGGCTCGGGGAGCTGTTTTTT.

The chain employs TRBV19 and TRBJ1-2, with D possibly TRBD1 on 5 matching bases. The CDR3 extends over 13 amino acids. The V and J ends lost 3 bases and 3 bases respectively, with 8 bases between them. Germline CDR1 reads LNHDA; CDR2 reads SQIVND (reference sequence). The CDR3 protein is CASSMGRDYGYTF. The DNA of the CDR3 is TGTGCCAGTAGTATGGGCAGGGACTATGGCTACACCTTC. Drawing the rest from reference TRBV19 and TRBJ1-2, the complete variable domain is DGGITQSPKYLFRKEGQNVTLSCEQNLNHDAMYWYRQDPGQGLRLIYYSQIVNDFQKGDIAEGYSVSREKKESFPLTVTSAQKNPTAFYLCASSMGRDYGYTFGSGTRLTVV.

The chain uses TRBV6-5 and TRBJ1-2, with TRBD1 matching over 8 bases. Germline CDR1 reads MNHEY; CDR2 reads SVGAGI. The trim removed 4 bases at V and 6 bases at J, leaving 7 bases unmatched. The CDR3 runs 14 residues. For the CDR3, the DNA is TGTGCCAGCAGTTCCGGGACAGGTGATGATGGCTACACCTTC. Amino acid sequence: CASSSGTGDDGYTF.

The chain has TRBV5-4 and TRBJ1-1; D is undetermined. Trimming took off 2 bases at V and 1 base at J, with 9 bases between the two ends. Germline V gene lookup returns CDR1 SGHNT and CDR2 YYREEE (reference sequence). The CDR3 sequence is 14 residues long. The CDR3: CASSFRERNTEAFF. In DNA, the CDR3 is TGTGCCAGCAGCTTCCGGGAGAGGAACACTGAAGCTTTCTTT.

The chain uses TRBV30 and TRBJ1-2; possible D gene TRBD1, 5 bases. Per germline, CDR1 GTSNPN and CDR2 SVGIG (reference sequence). The CDR3 is 14 residues long. Trimming stripped 0 bases from V and 7 bases from J, with 15 bases between. CDR3 sequence: CAWSVDRIHPGYTF. Here the CDR3 DNA reads TGTGCCTGGAGTGTCGACAGAATCCACCCTGGCTACACCTTC. The full variable domain, completed using reference TRBV30 and TRBJ1-2, is SQTIHQWPATLVQPVGSPLSLECTVEGTSNPNLYWYRQAAGRGLQLLFYSVGIGQISSEVPQNLSASRPQDRQFILSSKKLLLSDSGFYLCAWSVDRIHPGYTFGSGTRLTVV.

The chain links TRBV5-1 to TRBJ2-1; TRBD2 aligns across 8 bases. CDR3 length: 16 residues. From germline, CDR1 is SGHRS and CDR2 YFSETQ. Losses at the gene ends were 4 bases for V and 4 bases for J; bases not matched to a gene: 10. The CDR3 coding sequence is TGCGCCAGCAGCCGGAAACTAGCGGACCCTTACAATGAGCAGTTCTTC. Translation: CASSRKLADPYNEQFF.

V is TRBV21-1 and J is TRBJ1-1. TRBV21-1 is annotated as a pseudogene. The length of the CDR3 is 16 residues. The CDR3 spells CASKQQPRNTNTEAFF. CDR3 nucleotide sequence: TGTGCCAGCAAGCAGCAGCCGAGGAACACCAACACTGAAGCTTTCTTT.

The V gene is TRBV5-1, the J gene TRBJ1-4, with a tentative D call TRBD1 (5 bases). This CDR3 region has 14 residues. The germline V and J ends were trimmed by 2 bases and 4 bases, with 9 bases remaining between them. Germline V lookup: CDR1 SGHRS, CDR2 YFSETQ. The CDR3 DNA reads as TGCGCCAGCAGCTTATCCAGGGTTAATGAAAAACTGTTTTTT. This codes for CASSLSRVNEKLFF.

The chain links TRBV7-2 to TRBJ1-2; D is perhaps TRBD1 (5 bases). The CDR3 consists of 15 residues. CDR1 SGHTA and CDR2 FQGNSA come from the germline V gene. V lost 3 bases and J lost 4, with 15 bases in between. The CDR3 sequence: CASSLAGPGSYGYTF. CDR3 in DNA: TGTGCCAGCAGCTTGGCGGGGCCGGGGAGCTATGGCTACACCTTC. The entire variable domain, with the rest obtained from reference TRBV7-2 and TRBJ1-2, is as follows: GAGVSQSPSNKVTEKGKDVELRCDPISGHTALYWYRQSLGQGLEFLIYFQGNSAPDKSGLPSDRFSAERTGGSVSTLTIQRTQQEDSAVYLCASSLAGPGSYGYTFGSGTRLTVV.

The chain links TRBV10-3 to TRBJ2-7; TRBD1 matches at 8 bases. The CDR3 is 15 residues long. Trimming at V came to 3 bases and at J to 3 bases, leaving 7 bases not matched to a gene. Germline V gene data show CDR1 as ENHRY and CDR2 as SYGVKD. CDR3 DNA sequence: TGTGCCATCAGTGATACAGGGGGAGAGCACTACGAGCAGTACTTC. Amino acids: CAISDTGGEHYEQYF.

V is TRBV18 and J is TRBJ1-2, with 9 positions matching TRBD1. V dropped 3 bases and J dropped 2; count of bases not matched to a gene: 7. Germline V gene lookup returns CDR1 KGHSH and CDR2 LQKENI. The CDR3 is made up of 16 amino acids. The CDR3, as DNA: TGTGCCAGCTCACCGGGACAGGGAGGCTTGAACTATGGCTACACCTTC. Protein: CASSPGQGGLNYGYTF.

The J gene is TRBJ1-1, the V gene TRBV14; 8 bases line up with TRBD1. The germline CDR1 and CDR2 sequences are SGHDN and FVKESK. The CDR3 loop spans 13 amino acids. V was pared by 4 bases and J by 6 bases, with 4 bases of the junction left unmatched. In DNA form, the CDR3 reads TGTGCCAGCAGCCGGGTGACAGGGGCTGAAGCTTTCTTT. The encoded protein is CASSRVTGAEAFF. The variable domain in full, with the rest retrieved from reference TRBV14 and TRBJ1-1, is EAGVTQFPSHSVIEKGQTVTLRCDPISGHDNLYWYRRVMGKEIKFLLHFVKESKQDESGMPNNRFLAERTGGTYSTLKVQPAELEDSGVYFCASSRVTGAEAFFGQGTRLTVV.

The V gene is TRBV2, the J gene TRBJ1-3; the D gene is possibly TRBD1 (5 bases). With 9 bases removed from V and 9 bases from J, the gap between germline ends came to 12 bases. Germline loops: CDR1 SNHLY, CDR2 FYNNEI. The length of the CDR3 is 11 residues. The CDR3 DNA reads TGTGCCAGTACAGGCCTCGGCACCATATATTTT. This sequence encodes CASTGLGTIYF.

The rearrangement links TRBV30 to TRBJ2-7; D uncertain. Per germline, CDR1 GTSNPN and CDR2 SVGIG (reference sequence). This CDR3 spans 14 amino acids. The germline V and J ends were trimmed by 3 bases and 3 bases, with 15 bases remaining between them. The CDR3 loop is CAWRPAGWFYEQYF. Here the CDR3 DNA reads TGTGCCTGGAGGCCGGCAGGCTGGTTCTACGAGCAGTACTTC.